Below are 11 T cell receptor beta chains sequenced from a single sample in a study of shared clonotypes between healthy human individuals. Some clones are missing from TCRdb's copy, which holds only in-frame ones; the method was immunoSEQ multiplex PCR. The repertoire holds about 340,000 clones, with less than 75% as singletons. The sequencing sample was made of memory CD4+ T cells sorted from blood. The sample's subset: CD45RA-negative fraction. The receptors were sampled from a man aged 25 to 45 in good health.

This clone was detected only once. V usage is TRBV27 and J usage is TRBJ2-1, with TRBD2 matching over 15 bases. Germline trimming cut 1 base from V and 4 bases from J; bases unmatched to any gene: 5. The CDR3 spans 18 residues. In germline, CDR1 is MNHEY, CDR2 SMNVEV (reference sequence). For the CDR3, the DNA is TGTGCCAGCAGTTTATTCCTCGGGACTAGCGGGAGGTACAATGAGCAGTTCTTC. As protein: CASSLFLGTSGRYNEQFF.

V and J are TRBV6-5 and TRBJ2-6; D may correspond to TRBD1 or TRBD2 (5 bases each). The CDR3 contains 15 residues. V lost 1 base and J 2 bases, leaving 6 bases between the germline ends. Germline loops: CDR1 MNHEY, CDR2 SVGAGI. As DNA, the CDR3 is TGTGCCAGCAGTTACTTGGGGGCTGGGGCCAACGTCCTGACTTTC. This translates into CASSYLGAGANVLTF.

This clone was observed a handful of times. V is TRBV15 and J is TRBJ1-1, with a weak D call TRBD1 (5 bases). This CDR3 spans 13 amino acids. Trimming shortened V by 6 bases and J by 7 bases, and 15 bases separated the two germline ends. Germline V gives CDR1 LNHNV, CDR2 YYDKDF (reference sequence). The CDR3 spells CATSPRFGGEAFF. CDR3 bases: TGTGCCACCAGTCCGCGATTCGGGGGTGAAGCTTTCTTT. Full variable domain (missing parts from reference TRBV15 and TRBJ1-1): DAMVIQNPRYQVTQFGKPVTLSCSQTLNHNVMYWYQQKSSQAPKLLFHYYDKDFNNEADTPDNFQSRRPNTSFCFLDIRSPGLGDTAMYLCATSPRFGGEAFFGQGTRLTVV.

This clone was detected many times. The rearrangement uses TRBV27 and TRBJ2-1; tentative D call: TRBD1 (5 bases). V lost 4 bases, J lost 4 bases, and 8 bases lay in between. Germline-derived CDR1 and CDR2 are MNHEY and SMNVEV (reference sequence). The CDR3 has 13 amino acids. Written as DNA, the CDR3 is TGTGCCAGCAGTTCATACAGGTACAATGAGCAGTTCTTC. Amino acids: CASSSYRYNEQFF.

V usage is TRBV14 and J usage is TRBJ2-2; D is possibly TRBD2 (5 bases). CDR3 length: 15 amino acids. In germline, CDR1 is SGHDN, CDR2 FVKESK. V lost 4 bases and J 2 bases, leaving 11 bases between the germline ends. The CDR3: CASSLISANTGELFF. DNA of the CDR3: TGTGCCAGCAGCCTAATTAGCGCTAACACCGGGGAGCTGTTTTTT.

As to this clone: Other DNA sequences from this sample encode an identical CDR3 as well. This chain connects TRBV4-3 to TRBJ2-2, with no clear D. This CDR3 has 14 amino acids. Germline-derived CDR1 and CDR2 are LGHNA and YSLEER. The V and J ends lost 0 bases and 5 bases respectively, with 7 bases between them. Here the CDR3 DNA reads TGCGCCAGCAGCCAAGAAATCCCGACCGGGGAGCTGTTTTTT. It is translated as CASSQEIPTGELFF.

The V and J genes are TRBV7-9 and TRBJ1-5, with 9 bases identical to TRBD1. V trimming: 1 base; J trimming: 4 bases; junction bases outside the gene matches: 2. The CDR3 runs 15 residues. Looked up from germline, CDR1 is SEHNR and CDR2 is FQNEAQ (reference sequence). The CDR3 nucleotides read TGTGCCAGCAGCTTAGGTGGGACAGGGAATCAGCCCCAGCATTTT. Its protein is CASSLGGTGNQPQHF.

The rearrangement uses TRBV7-9 and TRBJ2-5; D could derive from TRBD1 or TRBD2 (6 bases each). Germline CDR1 SEHNR, CDR2 FQNEAQ (reference sequence). CDR3 length: 16 residues. V lost 2 bases and J lost 0, with 13 bases in between. The CDR3 protein is CASSLSGADNQETQYF. The CDR3 DNA sequence: TGTGCCAGCAGCTTATCGGGGGCGGATAACCAAGAGACCCAGTACTTC.

This clone was picked up a small number of times. V and J are TRBV29-1 and TRBJ2-5; the D gene is possibly TRBD1 (6 bases). The germline gives CDR1 SQVTM, CDR2 ANQGSEA. V was trimmed by 4 bases and J by 3 bases, leaving 9 bases between them. The CDR3 is 12 residues long. CDR3 sequence reads: CSVVKGEETQYF. In nucleotides, the CDR3 is TGCAGCGTTGTAAAGGGGGAAGAGACCCAGTACTTC.

This sequence joins TRBV6-6 and TRBJ2-5; no clear D gene. The germline gives CDR1 MNHNY, CDR2 SVGAGI (reference sequence). CDR3 length: 11 residues. Trimming shortened V by 0 bases and J by 7 bases, and 3 bases separated the two germline ends. The CDR3 DNA is TGTGCCAGCAGTTACTCGGGGACCCAGTACTTC. Its translation is CASSYSGTQYF.

This clone was counted many times. V usage is TRBV5-4 and J usage is TRBJ2-3; maybe TRBD2 (5 bases). V dropped 2 bases and J dropped 2 bases, with 12 bases sitting between them. CDR3 size: 15 residues. Germline V gene sequence: CDR1 SGHNT, CDR2 YYREEE (reference sequence). The CDR3 nucleotides read TGTGCCAGCAGCTTAGACCGAGGGCACACAGATACGCAGTATTTT. The encoded protein is CASSLDRGHTDTQYF.